The 22 T cell receptor beta chains reported below all come from one sample, sequenced in a study of vaccination effects on CD4 cells after COVID-19 (dated by TCRdb to between 2022 and 2023). To identify antigen-specific CD4+ T cell clonotypes by their expansion, the ViraFEST assay first stimulated PBMC with viral peptide pools and then applied TCR sequencing. After about 10 days of culture, CD4+ T cells were isolated with the EasySep CD4+ T cell isolation kit. None of the healthy vaccine recipients had a prior SARS-CoV-2 infection, which was confirmed by nucleocapsid antibody tests that came back negative both before and after vaccination. Library generation was performed with the immunoSEQ multiplex PCR assay. TCRdb's version of the immuneACCESS table is confined to in-frame rearrangements and falls short of the full clone set. An unresolved V gene accounts for under half of the shortfall where checked; the remainder is of unknown origin. This sample holds about 73,000 clones; roughly 79% were observed only once. 2.5% to 3% of the sample goes to the ten largest clones.

These receptors have no identified antigens. The sample consisted of CD4+ T cells from PBMCs cultured with HCoV-NL63 spike peptides, taken before COVID-19 vaccination. Read against the paper, the sample's cell subset or site label means: HCoV-NL63 spike overlapping peptide pool stimulation. Receptors originate from a human donor who received a COVID-19 vaccine.

The chain has TRBV6-5 and TRBJ2-2, with TRBD1 matching over 11 bases. This CDR3 comprises 14 residues. Unmatched junction bases numbered 2, after V lost 5 bases and J lost 6 bases. Germline CDR1 is MNHEY and CDR2 is SVGAGI. CDR3 amino acids: CASSRDRGAGELFF. In DNA form, the CDR3 reads TGTGCCAGCAGTCGGGACAGGGGGGCCGGGGAGCTGTTTTTT.

The chain employs TRBV19 and TRBJ1-2; 9 positions agree with TRBD1. This CDR3 contains 14 residues. Per germline, CDR1 LNHDA and CDR2 SQIVND (reference sequence). The ends lost 2 bases at V and 6 bases at J; junction bases unmatched: 4. CDR3 nucleotide sequence: TGTGCCAGTAGTATAACAGGGGGCCGGAATGGCTACACCTTC. This translates into CASSITGGRNGYTF.

The chain joins TRBV28 to TRBJ1-5; TRBD1 might be the D (5 bases). The CDR3 sequence is 17 residues long. Germline V gene lookup returns CDR1 MDHEN and CDR2 SYDVKM. Trimming cost V 6 bases and J 4 bases, with 22 bases left between them. CDR3 in amino acids: CASSLGLARDLNQPQHF. The CDR3 DNA sequence: TGTGCCAGCAGCCTCGGTCTCGCCCGGGACCTTAATCAGCCCCAGCATTTT.

The V gene is TRBV28, the J gene TRBJ1-6, with a weak D call TRBD1 (6 bases). Trimming took 4 bases from V and 10 from J, leaving 17 bases between them. The germline CDR1 and CDR2 sequences are MDHEN and SYDVKM. The CDR3 spans 15 residues. CDR3 DNA sequence: TGTGCCAGCAGTTCCCCAACAGGGTCGAGATCACCCCTCCACTTT. It specifies CASSSPTGSRSPLHF. The full variable domain, rest sourced from reference TRBV28 and TRBJ1-6, is DVKVTQSSRYLVKRTGEKVFLECVQDMDHENMFWYRQDPGLGLRLIYFSYDVKMKEKGDIPEGYSVSREKKERFSLILESASTNQTSMYLCASSSPTGSRSPLHFGNGTRLTVT.

The chain links TRBV5-6 to TRBJ2-7; D may match TRBD1 or TRBD2 (6 bases each). Germline V gene data show CDR1 as SGHDT and CDR2 as YYEEEE. This CDR3 is built from 14 residues. The V end lost 4 bases, the J end lost 2 bases, and 13 bases lay between the germline ends. The CDR3 is CASSRGDGAYEQYV. DNA for the CDR3: TGTGCCAGCAGCAGGGGGGACGGAGCCTACGAGCAGTACGTC.

The chain has TRBV28 and TRBJ1-6; D remains unclear. Germline V gene data show CDR1 as MDHEN and CDR2 as SYDVKM. Trimming cost V 5 bases and J 6 bases, with 8 bases left between them. The CDR3 extends over 13 amino acids. CDR3 loop: CASSQDGNSPLHF. CDR3 bases: TGTGCCAGCAGTCAGGACGGTAATTCACCCCTCCACTTT.

The genes are TRBV7-2 and TRBJ2-1, with TRBD2 matching 12 bases. Germline V CDR1 and CDR2: SGHTA, FQGNSA. This CDR3 has 16 amino acids. J lost 2 bases, V lost 6 bases, and 5 bases had no gene match. CDR3 sequence: CASRAPSGGAYNEQFF. CDR3 coding DNA: TGTGCCAGCAGGGCGCCTAGCGGGGGGGCCTACAATGAGCAGTTCTTC.

This clone has just one count. The chain couples TRBV7-2 to TRBJ1-1; D is unresolved. The germline V gene encodes CDR1 SGHTA and CDR2 FQGNSA. This CDR3 is 16 amino acids long. With 2 bases removed from V and 1 base from J, the gap between germline ends came to 14 bases. The CDR3 nucleotides read TGTGCCAGCAGCTTAAAAGGGTCGGCGGGGAACACTGAAGCTTTCTTT. As protein: CASSLKGSAGNTEAFF.

The DNA for the CDR3 is TGTGCCAGCAGTGGATTCGGGGGCAGGGGTAACACTGAAGCTTTCTTT. This gives the protein CASSGFGGRGNTEAFF. The chain couples TRBV27 to TRBJ1-1, with a possible D match to TRBD1 (6 bases). V was pared by 5 bases and J by 2 bases, with 18 bases between. CDR1 and CDR2 from the germline V gene are MNHEY and SMNVEV (reference sequence). The CDR3 sequence is 16 residues long.

This clone was seen more than once but under ten times. The V call is TRBV6-6, the J call TRBJ2-2; 7 nucleotides line up with TRBD1. Germline loops: CDR1 MNHNY, CDR2 SVGAGI (reference sequence). This CDR3 spans 16 amino acids. The trim removed 5 bases at V and 1 base at J, leaving 7 bases unmatched. CDR3 sequence (DNA): TGTGCCAGCAGTCCTGGTACAGGGGTGAACACCGGGGAGCTGTTTTTT. Amino acid sequence: CASSPGTGVNTGELFF.

The rearrangement links TRBV11-2 to TRBJ2-2, with 9 positions matching TRBD2. Germline CDR1 is SGHAT and CDR2 is FQNNGV. The CDR3 runs 18 residues. V lost 3 bases, J lost 2 bases, and 10 bases stayed unmatched. The CDR3 sequence: CASSFSRGGGANTGELFF. The CDR3 region has the DNA TGTGCCAGCAGCTTCTCTAGAGGCGGGGGGGCTAACACCGGGGAGCTGTTTTTT.

The CDR3 spells CASSGQGSSYNEQFF. The CDR3 DNA is TGTGCCAGCAGCGGACAGGGAAGCTCCTACAATGAGCAGTTCTTC. The rearrangement uses TRBV9 and TRBJ2-1; 7 positions agree with TRBD1. The CDR3 runs to 15 residues. J gave up 0 bases and V 3 bases, and 3 bases lay outside the gene matches. The germline V gene encodes CDR1 SGDLS and CDR2 YYNGEE.

The V gene is TRBV6-1, the J gene TRBJ2-5; D is undetermined. V lost 2 bases to trimming and J lost 2 bases, with 12 bases between them. CDR1 MNHNS and CDR2 SASEGT come from the germline V gene. The CDR3 covers 15 residues. The CDR3 is CASSEKSTRQETQYF. CDR3 in DNA: TGTGCCAGCAGTGAAAAAAGCACGCGACAAGAGACCCAGTACTTC.

The CDR3 protein is CSVGRGDTQYF. CDR3 sequence (DNA): TGCAGCGTTGGTAGAGGGGACACGCAGTATTTT. The chain uses TRBV29-1 and TRBJ2-3; either TRBD1 or TRBD2 may supply D (5 bases each). Between the trimmed V and J ends, which lost 4 bases and 9 bases, there was a span of 11 bases. CDR1 SQVTM and CDR2 ANQGSEA come from the germline V gene. The CDR3 contains 11 residues.

The chain joins TRBV5-1 to TRBJ2-4; D remains unclear. This CDR3 is built from 14 residues. CDR1 is SGHRS and CDR2 is YFSETQ in the germline V gene. Trimming cost V 0 bases and J 5 bases, with 9 bases left between them. In DNA, the CDR3 is TGCGCCAGCAGCTTGGGGCCCGGAGAAAACATTCAGTACTTC. It yields the protein CASSLGPGENIQYF.

The rearrangement joins TRBV19 to TRBJ1-3; 8 bases line up with TRBD1. The germline gives CDR1 LNHDA, CDR2 SQIVND (reference sequence). The CDR3 has 18 amino acids. The trim removed 4 bases at V and 4 bases at J, leaving 15 bases unmatched. This chain's CDR3 is CASSTPPDLDRAGNTIYF. The CDR3 coding sequence is TGTGCCAGTAGTACACCCCCCGATCTGGACAGGGCGGGAAACACCATATATTTT.

This chain uses TRBV25-1 with TRBJ2-4; D is perhaps TRBD1 (7 bases). This CDR3 is 14 amino acids long. Germline V gene lookup returns CDR1 MGHDK and CDR2 SYGVNS. Trimming stripped 4 bases from V and 6 bases from J, with 13 bases between. This CDR3 is CASSVGGGGNIQYF. CDR3 DNA sequence: TGTGCCAGCAGTGTTGGAGGGGGCGGAAACATTCAGTACTTC.

This rearrangement joins TRBV7-2 to TRBJ2-7, with TRBD2 identical over 7 bases. The germline CDR1 and CDR2 sequences are SGHTA and FQGNSA. CDR3 length equals 14 residues. The J segment lost 2 bases and the V segment lost 1 base, leaving 2 bases of the junction unmatched. Here the CDR3 reads CASSLEGGAYEQYV. The DNA for the CDR3 is TGTGCCAGCAGCTTAGAGGGAGGGGCCTACGAGCAGTACGTC.

The gene calls are TRBV6-5 and TRBJ2-3; 10 nucleotides line up with TRBD2. Trimming removed 7 bases from V and 5 bases from J; junction bases left unmatched: 6. Germline CDR1 and CDR2: MNHEY and SVGAGI. The CDR3 extends over 14 amino acids. The CDR3 sequence is CASKESGGVDTQYF. The DNA for the CDR3 is TGTGCCAGCAAGGAGAGCGGGGGGGTAGATACGCAGTATTTT.

The J gene is TRBJ1-2, the V gene TRBV12-3 or TRBV12-4; D unresolved. Trimming removed 1 base at V and 7 bases at J, with 7 bases between. This CDR3 is built from 12 residues. Here the CDR3 reads CASSLVLGGYTF. CDR3 bases: TGTGCCAGCAGTTTAGTTCTGGGTGGCTACACCTTC.

This sequence joins TRBV19 and TRBJ1-5, with D unclear. V lost 6 bases, J lost 3 bases, and 6 bases lay in between. The CDR3 sequence is 12 residues long. Germline CDR1 LNHDA, CDR2 SQIVND (reference sequence). For the CDR3, the DNA is TGTGCCAGTAGGAAGTACAATCAGCCCCAGCATTTT. Amino acids: CASRKYNQPQHF.

The chain employs TRBV2 and TRBJ2-5, with 8 bases identical to TRBD1. Germline CDR1 SNHLY, CDR2 FYNNEI. CDR3 length: 14 amino acids. Germline trimming cut 4 bases from V and 5 bases from J; bases unmatched to any gene: 6. This CDR3 is CASSGQGSGETQYF. The CDR3 DNA follows: TGTGCCAGCAGTGGACAGGGGAGCGGGGAGACCCAGTACTTC.